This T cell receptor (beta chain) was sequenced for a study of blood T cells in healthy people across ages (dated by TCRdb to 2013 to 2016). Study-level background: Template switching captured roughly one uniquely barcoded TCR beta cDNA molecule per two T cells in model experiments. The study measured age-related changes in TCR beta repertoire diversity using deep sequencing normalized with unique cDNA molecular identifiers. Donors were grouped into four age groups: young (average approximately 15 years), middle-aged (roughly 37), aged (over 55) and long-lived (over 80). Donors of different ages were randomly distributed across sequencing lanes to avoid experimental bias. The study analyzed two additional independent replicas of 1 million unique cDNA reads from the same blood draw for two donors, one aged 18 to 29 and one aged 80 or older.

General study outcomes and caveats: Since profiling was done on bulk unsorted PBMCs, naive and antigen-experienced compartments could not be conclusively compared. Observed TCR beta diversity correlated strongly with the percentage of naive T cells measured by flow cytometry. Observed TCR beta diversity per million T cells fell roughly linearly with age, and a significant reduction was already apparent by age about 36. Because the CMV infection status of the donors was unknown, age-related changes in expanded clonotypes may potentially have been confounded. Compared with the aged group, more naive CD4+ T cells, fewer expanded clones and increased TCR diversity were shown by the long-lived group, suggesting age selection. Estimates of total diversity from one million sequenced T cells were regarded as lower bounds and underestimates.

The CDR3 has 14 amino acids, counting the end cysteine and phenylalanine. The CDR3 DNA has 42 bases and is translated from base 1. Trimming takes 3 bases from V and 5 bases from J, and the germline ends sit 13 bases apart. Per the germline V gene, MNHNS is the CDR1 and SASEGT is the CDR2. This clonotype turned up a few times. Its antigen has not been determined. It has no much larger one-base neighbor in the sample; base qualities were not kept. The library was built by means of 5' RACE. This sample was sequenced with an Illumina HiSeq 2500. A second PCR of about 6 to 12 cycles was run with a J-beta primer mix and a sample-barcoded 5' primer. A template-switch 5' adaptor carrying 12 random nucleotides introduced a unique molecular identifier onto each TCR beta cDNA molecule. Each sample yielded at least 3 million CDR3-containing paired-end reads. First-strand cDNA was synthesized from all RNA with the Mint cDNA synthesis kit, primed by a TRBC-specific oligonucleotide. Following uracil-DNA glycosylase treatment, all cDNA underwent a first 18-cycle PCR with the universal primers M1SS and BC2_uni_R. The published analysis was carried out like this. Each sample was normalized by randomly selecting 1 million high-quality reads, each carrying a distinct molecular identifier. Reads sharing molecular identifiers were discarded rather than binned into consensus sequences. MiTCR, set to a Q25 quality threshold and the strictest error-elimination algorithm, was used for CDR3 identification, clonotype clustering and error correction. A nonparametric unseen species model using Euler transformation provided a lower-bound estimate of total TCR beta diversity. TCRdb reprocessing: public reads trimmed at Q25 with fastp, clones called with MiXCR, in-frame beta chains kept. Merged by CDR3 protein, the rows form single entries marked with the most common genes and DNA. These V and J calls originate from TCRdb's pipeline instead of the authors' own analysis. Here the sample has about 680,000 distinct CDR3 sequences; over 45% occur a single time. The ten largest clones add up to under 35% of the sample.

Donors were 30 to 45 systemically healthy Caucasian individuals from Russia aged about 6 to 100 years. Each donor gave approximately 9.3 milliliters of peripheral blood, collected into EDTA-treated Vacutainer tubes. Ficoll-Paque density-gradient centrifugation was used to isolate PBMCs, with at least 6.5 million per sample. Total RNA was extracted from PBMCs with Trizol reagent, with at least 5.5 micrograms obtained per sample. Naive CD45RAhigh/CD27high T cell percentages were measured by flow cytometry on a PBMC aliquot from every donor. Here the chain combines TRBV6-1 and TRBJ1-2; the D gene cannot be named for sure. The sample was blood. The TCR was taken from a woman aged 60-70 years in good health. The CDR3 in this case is CASSEGGRFYGYTF. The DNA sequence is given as TGTGCCAGCAGTGAGGGCGGGCGGTTTTATGGCTACACCTTC.